This passage covers 11 T cell receptor beta chains from one sample sequenced in a study of cytomegalovirus exposure and HLA in healthy donors. 60 Vbeta and 13 Jbeta primers were used in PCR. Data came from immunoSEQ multiplex PCR; TCRdb stores just in-frame clones and leaves some out. Among under 200,000 clones listed, roughly 80% were seen once. Specimen: PBMCs. These TCRs come from a woman in her 50s in good health and CMV-seropositive.

The chain combines TRBV7-6 with TRBJ1-6, with 7 bases aligning to TRBD1. This CDR3 contains 15 residues. The ends lost 5 bases at V and 10 bases at J; junction bases unmatched: 11. The germline V gene encodes CDR1 SGHVS and CDR2 FNYEAQ. The chain's CDR3 is CASSTTTGVKSPLHF. CDR3 nucleotide sequence: TGTGCCAGCAGCACTACCACAGGGGTGAAGTCACCCCTCCACTTT.

There are many counts of this clone. The chain is built from TRBV6-5 and TRBJ2-1, with 7 positions matching TRBD1. The CDR3 length is 15 residues. V trimming: 5 bases; J trimming: 6 bases; junction bases outside the gene matches: 10. Germline values: CDR1 MNHEY, CDR2 SVGAGI. The chain's CDR3 is CASSPLEGASNEQFF. For the CDR3, the DNA is TGTGCCAGCAGTCCCCTCGAGGGGGCCTCCAATGAGCAGTTCTTC.

The J gene is TRBJ1-2, the V gene TRBV11-2, with D perhaps TRBD1 (6 bases). The germline gives CDR1 SGHAT, CDR2 FQNNGV. Between the trimmed V and J ends, which lost 1 base and 4 bases, there was a span of 13 bases. The CDR3 is 15 residues long. For the CDR3, the DNA is TGTGCCAGCAGCTTAGTGGCAGGGGCTGGCTATGGCTACACCTTC. Residues: CASSLVAGAGYGYTF.

The rearrangement links TRBV28 to TRBJ1-1; 7 bases fit TRBD1. Germline V CDR1 and CDR2: MDHEN, SYDVKM. V gave up 10 bases and J gave up 5 bases; unmatched junction bases: 16. The CDR3 consists of 15 residues. The CDR3 region is CATRTGASGGTEAFF. The CDR3 nucleotides read TGTGCCACCCGTACAGGGGCCAGTGGGGGTACTGAAGCTTTCTTT.

This chain connects TRBV19 to TRBJ1-1; 8 bases match TRBD1. The germline gives CDR1 LNHDA, CDR2 SQIVND (reference sequence). CDR3 size: 13 residues. The V segment lost 9 bases and the J segment 1 base; nucleotides outside the gene matches: 4. The CDR3 region has the DNA TGTGCCAGCGGACAGGGAACGAACACTGAAGCTTTCTTT. This codes for CASGQGTNTEAFF. The whole variable domain, filled in from reference TRBV19 and TRBJ1-1, reads DGGITQSPKYLFRKEGQNVTLSCEQNLNHDAMYWYRQDPGQGLRLIYYSQIVNDFQKGDIAEGYSVSREKKESFPLTVTSAQKNPTAFYLCASGQGTNTEAFFGQGTRLTVV.

As DNA, the CDR3 is TGTGCCAGCAGCCAGAATGGACAATCTGGGGCCAACGTCCTGACTTTC. Protein: CASSQNGQSGANVLTF. This chain links TRBV11-1 with TRBJ2-6, with D perhaps TRBD1 (5 bases). Per germline, CDR1 SGHAT and CDR2 FQDESV (reference sequence). The CDR3 runs 16 residues. V shed 5 bases and J shed 1 base, with 12 bases lying between them. The full variable domain, in which reference TRBV11-1 and TRBJ2-6 provide the parts outside the CDR3, is EAEVAQSPRYKITEKSQAVAFWCDPISGHATLYWYRQILGQGPELLVQFQDESVVDDSQLPKDRFSAERLKGVDSTLKIQPAELGDSAMYLCASSQNGQSGANVLTFGAGSRLTVL.

The chain carries TRBV6-5 and TRBJ2-5; D unresolved. Germline values: CDR1 MNHEY, CDR2 SVGAGI. The CDR3 extends over 14 amino acids. The V gene lost 2 bases and the J gene lost 6 bases, with 13 bases spanning the gap. CDR3: CASSYDLDTKTQYF. CDR3 in DNA: TGTGCCAGCAGTTACGATCTCGACACAAAGACCCAGTACTTC.

The chain carries TRBV9 and TRBJ1-1; 7 bases are shared with TRBD1. Germline V gives CDR1 SGDLS, CDR2 YYNGEE. CDR3 length: 16 residues. V lost 1 base to trimming and J lost 1 base; unmatched junction nucleotides: 7. CDR3 sequence: CASSVSPGTENTEAFF. The CDR3 region has the DNA TGTGCCAGCAGCGTATCCCCCGGGACAGAGAACACTGAAGCTTTCTTT.

This chain uses TRBV28 with TRBJ1-1; D is uncertain. This CDR3 spans 13 amino acids. Germline CDR1 reads MDHEN; CDR2 reads SYDVKM. Trimming removed 2 bases from V and 5 bases from J, with 9 bases in between. The CDR3 here is CASSLPRKTEAFF. The CDR3 DNA reads TGTGCCAGCAGTTTACCCAGGAAGACTGAAGCTTTCTTT.

In regard to this clone: Other DNA variants within this sample encode the same CDR3. The gene calls are TRBV7-9 and TRBJ2-3, with D maybe TRBD2 (6 bases). This CDR3 spans 14 amino acids. Germline values: CDR1 SEHNR, CDR2 FQNEAQ (reference sequence). V was clipped by 1 base and J by 5 bases, with 10 bases between them. The chain's CDR3 is CASSLGGGGDTQYF. In DNA form, the CDR3 reads TGTGCCAGCAGCTTAGGTGGGGGAGGAGATACGCAGTATTTT.

The chain carries TRBV7-9 and TRBJ1-1, with D tentatively TRBD1 (6 bases). The CDR3 covers 14 residues. CDR1 is SEHNR, CDR2 FQNEAQ, per germline (reference sequence). With 3 bases removed from V and 0 bases from J, the gap between germline ends came to 8 bases. The CDR3 protein is CASSFGGLNTEAFF. CDR3 coding DNA: TGTGCCAGCAGCTTTGGGGGCCTGAACACTGAAGCTTTCTTT.